These 16 T cell receptor beta chains share one sample of origin, sequenced in a study of regulatory T cells in long-lasting Graves disease. Researchers made TCR beta libraries by using iRepertoire HTBI primers and running Arm-PCR on CDR3 regions. Each CDR3 protein gets one entry after TCRdb re-called the multiplex PCR reads with MiXCR. Among hundreds of thousands of distinct CDR3 sequences listed, roughly a fifth were seen once. Time point indicated: persistent/refractory GD, antithyroid drugs over 5 years with positive TRAb. From PBMCs, RNA was extracted and then used to make the TCR library. The sequencing used peripheral blood mononuclear cells (PBMCs), collected when the disease was refractory, from a patient treated with antithyroid drugs. The receptors derive from a female donor with Graves disease.

This clonotype was detected ten times or more. This chain connects TRBV12-3 or TRBV12-4 to TRBJ2-7; no clear D. This CDR3 spans 12 amino acids. V shed 6 bases and J shed 0 bases, with 6 bases lying between them. In DNA form, the CDR3 reads TGTGCCAGCAGCGGATTCTCCTACGAGCAGTACTTC. This codes for CASSGFSYEQYF.

This sequence joins TRBV12-3 or TRBV12-4 and TRBJ2-5; D tentatively reads TRBD1 or TRBD2 (6 bases each). Trimming cost V 1 base and J 3 bases, with 12 bases left between them. There are 15 residues in the CDR3. This chain's CDR3 is CASSLGGGRKETQYF. CDR3 in DNA: TGTGCCAGCAGTTTAGGAGGGGGGAGGAAAGAGACCCAGTACTTC.

Points on this clonotype: Compared with germline, one end of the junction differs, possibly owing to a read error. The CDR3 sequence: CASSDSSGGNSPLHF. Here the CDR3 DNA reads TGTGCCAGCAGTGACTCGTCCGGGGGTAATTCACCCCTCCACTTT. The chain uses TRBV6-5 and TRBJ1-6, with TRBD1 as a possible D gene (5 bases). This CDR3 is 15 amino acids long. The V gene's germline CDR1 is MNHEY and CDR2 SVGAGI.

The CDR3 protein is CSASERDRDNSPLHF. The CDR3 DNA reads TGCAGTGCTAGTGAACGGGACAGGGATAATTCACCCCTCCACTTT. This chain links TRBV20-1 with TRBJ1-6, with 9 nucleotides matching TRBD1. Unmatched junction bases numbered 5, after V lost 3 bases and J lost 5 bases. Looked up from germline, CDR1 is DFQATT and CDR2 is SNEGSKA (reference sequence). There are 15 residues in the CDR3.

On this clonotype itself: This may stem from a read error, because a much larger clone lies one nucleotide away. This rearrangement joins TRBV12-3 or TRBV12-4 to TRBJ1-5; D gene ambiguous. There are 13 residues in the CDR3. Trimming left V 4 bases short and J 7 bases short, with 11 bases between. The CDR3 DNA follows: TGTGCCAGCAGTTCAAGTCGTCGGCAGCCCCAGCATTTT. Translated: CASSSSRRQPQHF.

This clonotype was picked up many times. The rearrangement joins TRBV15 to TRBJ2-5, with 8 bases fitting TRBD1. The CDR3 runs 14 residues. V lost 3 bases to trimming and J lost 5 bases; unmatched junction nucleotides: 5. Per the germline V gene, CDR1 is LNHNV and CDR2 is YYDKDF (reference sequence). CDR3 DNA sequence: TGTGCCACCAGCAGTCGACAGGGGACGGAGACCCAGTACTTC. Its protein product is CATSSRQGTETQYF.

In this sample, this clonotype turned up many times. The V gene is TRBV2, the J gene TRBJ2-5; no clear D. The ends were cut back, 6 bases at V and 5 bases at J, with 7 bases in the middle. The CDR3 contains 11 residues. Germline CDR1 SNHLY, CDR2 FYNNEI. CDR3 in DNA: TGTGCCAGCAGGGGCGTGGAGACCCAGTACTTC. As protein: CASRGVETQYF. The entire variable domain, with the rest obtained from reference TRBV2 and TRBJ2-5, is as follows: EPEVTQTPSHQVTQMGQEVILRCVPISNHLYFYWYRQILGQKVEFLVSFYNNEISEKSEIFDDQFSVERPDGSNFTLKIRSTKLEDSAMYFCASRGVETQYFGPGTRLLVL.

This clonotype was observed at least ten times. The chain has TRBV28 and TRBJ2-7, with 9 bases lining up with TRBD1. The germline CDR1 and CDR2 sequences are MDHEN and SYDVKM. The length of the CDR3 is 12 residues. Trimming took 8 bases from V and 3 from J; bases not matched to a gene: 2. In DNA, the CDR3 is TGTGCCAGCTGGGGACAGGGCTACGAGCAGTACTTC. This translates into CASWGQGYEQYF. Full variable domain (remainder filled in from reference TRBV28 and TRBJ2-7): DVKVTQSSRYLVKRTGEKVFLECVQDMDHENMFWYRQDPGLGLRLIYFSYDVKMKEKGDIPEGYSVSREKKERFSLILESASTNQTSMYLCASWGQGYEQYFGPGTRLTVT.

The chain recombines TRBV9 with TRBJ2-4; D possibly corresponds to TRBD2 (5 bases). The V end lost 0 bases, the J end lost 3 bases, and 13 bases lay between the germline ends. The CDR3 runs 16 residues. Per the germline V gene, CDR1 is SGDLS and CDR2 is YYNGEE. The DNA of the CDR3 is TGTGCCAGCAGCGTAGGAGGGCGGGTGGGCAAAAACATTCAGTACTTC. Translation gives CASSVGGRVGKNIQYF.

Here the CDR3 DNA reads TGTGCCAGCAGTTTAGGGCCCGGCTATGGGGCCAACGTCCTGACTTTC. Residues: CASSLGPGYGANVLTF. V gene TRBV12-3 or TRBV12-4 combines with J gene TRBJ2-6, with D unresolved. V lost 1 base, J lost 3 bases, and 10 bases lay in between. The CDR3 is 16 residues long.

This clonotype was counted at least ten times. The genes are TRBV29-1 and TRBJ1-2, with TRBD1 matching 7 bases. The CDR3 has 14 amino acids. Germline assignment: CDR1 SQVTM and CDR2 ANQGSEA. J was trimmed by 5 bases and V by 8 bases; bases with no gene match: 14. CDR3 DNA: TGCAGCACCAAGATCAGGGGGTTAGGATATGGCTACACCTTC. It codes for CSTKIRGLGYGYTF.

This clonotype was found a few times. V gene TRBV5-1 combines with J gene TRBJ2-2, with 9 nucleotides matching TRBD2. V trimming: 2 bases; J trimming: 2 bases; junction bases outside the gene matches: 4. The length of the CDR3 is 16 residues. Germline loops: CDR1 SGHRS, CDR2 YFSETQ. The CDR3 loop reads CASSFMRGGNTGELFF. In DNA form, the CDR3 reads TGCGCCAGCAGCTTCATGCGGGGGGGAAACACCGGGGAGCTGTTTTTT.

This clonotype was counted many times. The chain employs TRBV12-3 or TRBV12-4 and TRBJ2-7, with D unclear. Trimming stripped 2 bases from V and 5 bases from J, with 10 bases between. This CDR3 has 13 amino acids. The CDR3 reads CASSLLRNDEQYF. The CDR3 DNA follows: TGTGCCAGCAGTTTATTGCGGAATGACGAGCAGTACTTC.

The table lists this clonotype with many counts. The V call is TRBV28, the J call TRBJ2-5, with 10 bases lining up with TRBD1. This CDR3 has 14 amino acids. CDR1 MDHEN and CDR2 SYDVKM come from the germline V gene. Germline trimming cut 4 bases from V and 2 bases from J; bases unmatched to any gene: 1. This CDR3 reads CASSWDRGQETQYF. The CDR3 region has the DNA TGTGCCAGCAGTTGGGACAGGGGACAAGAGACCCAGTACTTC. The whole variable domain, remainder taken from reference TRBV28 and TRBJ2-5, is DVKVTQSSRYLVKRTGEKVFLECVQDMDHENMFWYRQDPGLGLRLIYFSYDVKMKEKGDIPEGYSVSREKKERFSLILESASTNQTSMYLCASSWDRGQETQYFGPGTRLLVL.

This clonotype was picked up a small number of times. The chain employs TRBV30 and TRBJ1-5; D might be TRBD1 (5 bases). The CDR3 totals 15 residues. Germline loops: CDR1 GTSNPN, CDR2 SVGIG (reference sequence). V was trimmed by 3 bases and J by 9 bases, leaving 21 bases between them. In DNA, the CDR3 is TGTGCCTGGAGCCTAAAGGGAAGGGGAATAGGGCCCCAGCATTTT. This translates into CAWSLKGRGIGPQHF.

This clonotype was counted a few times. V usage is TRBV5-1 and J usage is TRBJ1-1; D unresolved. The CDR3 is 15 amino acids. Looked up from germline, CDR1 is SGHRS and CDR2 is YFSETQ. The V and J ends lost 4 bases and 4 bases respectively, with 17 bases between them. CDR3 DNA sequence: TGCGCCAGCAGCCCACGAAATATGGAGGCCACTGAAGCTTTCTTT. Translation gives CASSPRNMEATEAFF.